This TCR beta chain was obtained from a study of cytomegalovirus exposure and HLA in healthy donors. General observations from the study: Rare TCR sequences predominated, though certain public TCRs were found in many donors. Diagnosis of cytomegalovirus status made by the classifier reportedly showed high specificity and sensitivity.

Per the germline V gene, CDR1 is MGHRA and CDR2 is YSYEKL. V shed 4 bases and J 5 bases; nucleotides not matched to a gene: 9. CDR3 length: 16 amino acids. As regards this clone: Its antigen is not identified.

Primers for the PCR totalled 60 Vbeta and 13 Jbeta. Using immunoSEQ multiplex PCR, the repertoire was profiled, and TCRdb retains in-frame clones only, with some absent. This sample's clone table lists roughly 77,000 clones. The chain combines TRBV4-1 with TRBJ2-5; 11 bases fit TRBD2. The sequencing input was PBMCs. The sequence was collected from a female donor in good health and CMV-seropositive. Here the CDR3 reads CASSRLAGTGGETQYF. In nucleotides, the CDR3 is TGCGCCAGCAGCCGACTAGCGGGAACGGGGGGGGAGACCCAGTACTTC.